This T cell receptor beta chain came from a study of blood T cell repertoires in COVID-19. Across the whole study: COVID-19 samples, acute and convalescent, were from the United States, Italy and Spain.

In the study's own analysis: For nucleated cells, counts were estimated from reference gene primer amplification. Some clones are missing from TCRdb's copy, which holds only in-frame ones; the method was immunoSEQ multiplex PCR. V and J calls and clone size come straight from that table; D and trimming were deduced from the DNA. This sample has about 190,000 clones, with 70% to 90% found just once. The CDR3 totals 16 residues. The V segment lost 5 bases and the J segment 2 bases; nucleotides outside the gene matches: 10. Germline V CDR1 and CDR2: MNHEY, SVGEGT. The chain couples TRBV6-2 or TRBV6-3 to TRBJ2-3; 7 bases are a match to TRBD2. This receptor was obtained from a woman over 75 with acute or convalescent COVID-19. The specimen was peripheral blood. CDR3 nucleotides: TGTGCCAGCAGTAGAGCCCGAGCGGGGCCCACAGATACGCAGTATTTT. This encodes CASSRARAGPTDTQYF.